The sequence of this T cell receptor (beta chain) was determined in a study of blood T cells in healthy people across ages (dated by TCRdb to between 2014 and 2016). With regard to the full study: In model experiments, template switching captured roughly one uniquely barcoded TCR beta cDNA molecule for every two T cells. Using deep sequencing normalized with unique cDNA molecular identifiers, the study measured how TCR beta repertoire diversity changes with age. Two additional independent replicas of 1 million unique cDNA reads from the same blood draw were analyzed for two donors (one aged 18 to 30 and one aged 80 or older). Donors were grouped into four age groups: young (average roughly 15 years), middle-aged (over 35), aged (about 60) and long-lived (82). The investigation overall reported the following: Because profiling used bulk unsorted PBMCs, naive and antigen-experienced compartments could not be compared conclusively. Compared with the aged group, the long-lived group had more naive CD4+ T cells, fewer expanded clones and increased TCR diversity, a pattern suggesting age selection. Estimates of total diversity from one million sequenced T cells were regarded as lower bounds and underestimates. As age increased, observed TCR beta diversity per million T cells dropped in a roughly linear way, and a significant reduction was already evident by age approximately 40. The percentage of naive T cells measured by flow cytometry correlated strongly with observed TCR beta diversity. Donor CMV infection status was unknown, potentially confounding age-related changes in expanded clonotypes.

Donors were under 40 systemically healthy Caucasian individuals from Russia aged roughly 6 to 95 years. Around 10 milliliters of peripheral blood were collected from each donor into EDTA-treated Vacutainer tubes. Ficoll-Paque density-gradient centrifugation was used to isolate PBMCs, with at least 6.5 million obtained per sample. Trizol reagent was used to extract total RNA from PBMCs, with at least 5.5 micrograms per sample. For every donor, an aliquot of PBMCs went through flow cytometry to measure the percentages of naive CD45RAhigh/CD27high T cells. Points on this clonotype: The antigen it recognizes is unknown. No base quality information exists; no much larger clone differs at one position.

A distance of 17 bases separates the germline ends of V and J, which lose 5 bases and 4 bases respectively. CDR1 SGHVS and CDR2 FNYEAQ are derived from the germline V gene. The CDR3 spans 15 residues, from the cysteine through the phenylalanine. CDR3 DNA only is kept here, 45 bases in frame from base 1. Receptor libraries were prepared by 5' RACE. The instrument given in TCRdb is Illumina HiSeq 2500. A second PCR of about 6 to 11 cycles was performed with a sample-barcoded 5' primer and a J-beta primer mix. A template-switch 5' adaptor carrying 12 random nucleotides introduced a unique molecular identifier onto each TCR beta cDNA molecule. Each sample yielded at least 2.5 million CDR3-containing paired-end reads. First-strand cDNA was synthesized from all RNA with the Mint cDNA synthesis kit, primed by a TRBC-specific oligonucleotide. Following uracil-DNA glycosylase treatment, all cDNA underwent a first 18-cycle PCR with the universal primers M1SS and BC2_uni_R. The authors' pipeline ran thus. Normalization of each sample was performed by random selection of 1 million high-quality reads, each carrying a distinct molecular identifier. Reads sharing molecular identifiers were discarded rather than binned into consensus sequences. MiTCR, with a Q25 quality threshold and the strictest error-elimination algorithm, was used for CDR3 identification, clonotype clustering and error correction. A nonparametric unseen species model with Euler transformation was used to estimate lower-bound total TCR beta diversity. TCRdb reprocessing: public reads trimmed at Q25 with fastp, clones called with MiXCR, in-frame beta chains kept. CDR3 protein duplicates are merged, each entry listing the most common genes and DNA. The V and J calls were not made by the authors but by TCRdb's processing. The sample table lists about 930,000 distinct CDR3 sequences, about 29% of them with a count of one. More than 8.5% of the sample rests with the top ten.

These data were also reused for a study on T cells of mothers and their children. The second study reports: The donors were nine systemically healthy Caucasian individuals, made up of three mothers and their six children. cDNA synthesis consumed the entire amount of extracted RNA, loaded at 1.5 ug RNA in each 15 ul reaction. In the second PCR, the M1S primer introduced both the sample barcodes and 2-4 random nucleotides. More than 9 million TCR beta CDR3 reads were obtained from each mother, and about 3 million reads were obtained from each child. Thymic selection shapes the output of TCR recombination in a similar way in related and unrelated pairs, and inherited differences have a minor effect. Normalized repertoire overlap was always slightly but never significantly higher in related than unrelated mother-child pairs. No persistent microchimeric T cell clones were detected, at a sensitivity of roughly 93 clones per million clonotypes. In the study, deep NGS was used to compare the TCR beta repertoires of mothers and children, and features distinguishing related mother-child pairs from unrelated individuals were sought. On average, the children were approximately 11 +/- 4 years old, while the mothers were approximately 40 +/- 4 years old. Libraries were sequenced on Illumina HiSeq 2000 with 100+100 nt paired-end reads after adapter ligation with NEBNext reagents. To avoid cross-contamination, the mother libraries and the child libraries were prepared a month apart and sequenced in separate runs. Between roughly 500,000 and 2,300,000 distinct TCR beta clonotypes were identified per donor. Naive TCR beta clonotypes were estimated from low-frequency clonotypes matched to each donor's FACS-determined naive share, without sorting.

The sample taken for sequencing was blood. This sequence was found in a woman in her thirties or forties in good health. Here the chain combines TRBV7-6 and TRBJ1-1, with a weak D call of TRBD1 (5 bases match). The DNA is TGTGCCAGCAGCCCCCACGGGGGATACCCCACTGAAGCTTTCTTT. This yields the protein CASSPHGGYPTEAFF.